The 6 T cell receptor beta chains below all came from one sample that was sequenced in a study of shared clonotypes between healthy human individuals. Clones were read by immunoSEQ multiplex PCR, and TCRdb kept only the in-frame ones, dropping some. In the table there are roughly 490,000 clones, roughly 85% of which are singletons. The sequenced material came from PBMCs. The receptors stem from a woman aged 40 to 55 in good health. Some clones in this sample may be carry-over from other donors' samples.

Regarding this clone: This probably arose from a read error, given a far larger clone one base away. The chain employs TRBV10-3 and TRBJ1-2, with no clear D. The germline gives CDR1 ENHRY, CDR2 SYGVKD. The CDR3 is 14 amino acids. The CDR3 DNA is TGTGCCATCAGAGCCGGGAACAGTAACTATGGCCACACCTTC. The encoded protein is CAIRAGNSNYGHTF.

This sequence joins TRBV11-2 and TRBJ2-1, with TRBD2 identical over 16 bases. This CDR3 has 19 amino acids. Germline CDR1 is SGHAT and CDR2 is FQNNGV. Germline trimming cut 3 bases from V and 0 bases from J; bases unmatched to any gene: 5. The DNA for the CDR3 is TGTGCCAGCAGCTTTTTGGGACTAGCGGGAGGGAGCTCCTACAATGAGCAGTTCTTC. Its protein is CASSFLGLAGGSSYNEQFF. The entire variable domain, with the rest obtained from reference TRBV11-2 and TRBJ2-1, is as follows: EAGVAQSPRYKIIEKRQSVAFWCNPISGHATLYWYQQILGQGPKLLIQFQNNGVVDDSQLPKDRFSAERLKGVDSTLKIQPAKLEDSAVYLCASSFLGLAGGSSYNEQFFGPGTRLTVL.

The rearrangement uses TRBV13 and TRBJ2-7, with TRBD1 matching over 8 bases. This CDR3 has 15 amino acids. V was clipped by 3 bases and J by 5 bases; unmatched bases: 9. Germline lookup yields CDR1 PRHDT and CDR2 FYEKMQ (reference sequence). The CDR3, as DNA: TGTGCCAGCAGCTTGCGGGCAGGGGGCTCAAACGAGCAGTACTTC. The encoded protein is CASSLRAGGSNEQYF.

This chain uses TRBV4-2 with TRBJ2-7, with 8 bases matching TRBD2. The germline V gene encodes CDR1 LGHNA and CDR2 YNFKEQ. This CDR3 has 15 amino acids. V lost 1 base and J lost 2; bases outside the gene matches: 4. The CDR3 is CASSQGLAKAYEQYF. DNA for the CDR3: TGTGCCAGCAGCCAAGGACTAGCGAAAGCCTACGAGCAGTACTTC.

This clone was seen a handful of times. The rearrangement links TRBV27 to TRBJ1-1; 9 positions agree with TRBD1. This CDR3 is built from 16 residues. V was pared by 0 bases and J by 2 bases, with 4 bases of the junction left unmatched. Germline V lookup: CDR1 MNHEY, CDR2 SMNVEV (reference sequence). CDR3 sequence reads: CASSLSQGARNTEAFF. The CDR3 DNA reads TGTGCCAGCAGTTTATCACAGGGGGCGCGAAACACTGAAGCTTTCTTT.

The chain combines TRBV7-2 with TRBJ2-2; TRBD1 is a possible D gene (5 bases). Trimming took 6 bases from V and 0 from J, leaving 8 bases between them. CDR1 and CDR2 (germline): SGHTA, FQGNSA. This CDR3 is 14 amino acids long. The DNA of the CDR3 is TGTGCCAGCAGAAAAGGGGCGAACACCGGGGAGCTGTTTTTT. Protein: CASRKGANTGELFF. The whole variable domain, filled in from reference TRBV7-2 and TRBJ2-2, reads GAGVSQSPSNKVTEKGKDVELRCDPISGHTALYWYRQSLGQGLEFLIYFQGNSAPDKSGLPSDRFSAERTGGSVSTLTIQRTQQEDSAVYLCASRKGANTGELFFGEGSRLTVL.